This is a list of T cell receptor beta chains from one sample in a study of shared clonotypes between healthy human individuals. Clones were sequenced by immunoSEQ multiplex PCR, and TCRdb holds only the in-frame ones, with some missing. The table records 2 million to 3 million clones, 80% to 95% of them present only once. The sample taken for sequencing was naive CD4+ T cells from PBMCs. The receptors here all came from a man younger than 35 in good health. Some clones in this sample may be carry-over from other donors' samples. Each CDR3 is given with its conserved first and last residue. D genes are given only for firm matches. For some rows the clone size is stated as once, few or many, or as a class when expanded; others skip it.

j_gene,d_gene,v_gene,abundance,CDR3aa
NA,NA,TRBV27,NA,CASSLQGFISVEQYF
TRBJ1-5,NA,TRBV18,NA,CASSPTTSSNQPQHF
TRBJ2-1,TRBD2,TRBV7-9,NA,CASSSFSGRAYNEQFF
TRBJ2-7,NA,TRBV9,NA,CASSVDGTSRYEQYF
TRBJ2-7,TRBD1,TRBV28,NA,CASTSGQGHYEQYF
TRBJ2-1,NA,TRBV6-1,NA,CASSTGWYNEQFF
TRBJ2-3,NA,TRBV18,NA,CASSPGTDTQYF
TRBJ2-3,TRBD2,TRBV5-1,NA,CASSPGLAGPADTQYF
TRBJ1-2,NA,TRBV19,once,CASSMEANYGYTF
TRBJ2-2,TRBD1,TRBV5-1,NA,CASSPWTGSTGELFF
TRBJ2-7,TRBD2,TRBV13,NA,CASSLAPSSGSWYEQYF
TRBJ1-5,NA,TRBV14,NA,CASSQDSNQPQHF
TRBJ2-3,NA,TRBV12-1,NA,CASSPKTRLAGGRSHTDTQYF
TRBJ2-7,TRBD2,TRBV6-5,NA,CASSYESSGEQYF
TRBJ2-1,NA,TRBV7-9,once,CASSRGAYNEQFF
TRBJ2-1,NA,TRBV29-1,NA,CSELGPNPPEQFF
NA,NA,TRBV11-2,NA,CASSLARGSYEQYF
TRBJ2-7,NA,TRBV4-3,NA,CASTHYEQYF
TRBJ1-2,NA,TRBV19,NA,CASSIGTNYGYTF
TRBJ1-5,NA,TRBV6-1,NA,CASSDGWGTQPQHF
TRBJ1-1,NA,TRBV6-1,NA,CASRDTPVSTEAFF
TRBJ1-4,TRBD1,TRBV9,NA,CASSVQLGQAEKLFF
TRBJ2-7,NA,TRBV6-1,NA,CASSDWTAVSYEQYF
TRBJ1-2,TRBD1,TRBV28,NA,CASSQTGFGYTF
TRBJ2-7,NA,TRBV7-8,NA,CASSLRWTNYEQYF
TRBJ2-7,TRBD2,TRBV7-3,NA,CASSPGGTSTEQYF
TRBJ2-6,NA,TRBV7-2,NA,CASSLAKIGSGANVLTF
TRBJ1-3,NA,TRBV9,NA,CASSVMNSGNTIYF
TRBJ2-1,TRBD2,TRBV18,NA,CASSPGLAGAYNEQFF
TRBJ2-3,NA,TRBV10-3,NA,CAISESRLVGATDTQYF
TRBJ1-2,NA,TRBV15,NA,CATSRDLQGSNYGYTF
TRBJ2-5,NA,TRBV6-1,NA,CASSEQQGGETQYF
TRBJ1-2,NA,TRBV28,NA,CAATPKGPGYTF
TRBJ1-2,TRBD1,TRBV28,NA,CASRGTGPNYGYTF
TRBJ1-5,NA,TRBV11-2,NA,CASSPGSISNQPQHF
TRBJ2-7,NA,TRBV19,NA,CASSTNSRRTSYEQYF
TRBJ2-1,TRBD2,TRBV2,NA,CASSALGLAGGNEQFF
TRBJ2-1,NA,TRBV6-1,once,CASRGRGIDNEQFF
TRBJ1-2,NA,TRBV7-9,NA,CASSLGSGYTF
TRBJ2-3,TRBD2,TRBV7-8,NA,CASSLPGAGTQYF
TRBJ2-7,NA,TRBV10-1,NA,CARPSNHPEGYEQYF
TRBJ2-1,NA,TRBV5-1,NA,CASSLLSGSHNEQFF
TRBJ2-1,TRBD2,TRBV7-2,NA,CASSSSLAGGHNEQFF
TRBJ2-5,NA,TRBV4-1,NA,CASSQASMETQYF
TRBJ2-3,NA,TRBV6-1,NA,CASLTGSTQYF
TRBJ1-5,NA,TRBV12-5,NA,CASGLGQFNQPQHF
TRBJ2-1,NA,TRBV9,NA,CASSVGEGFSYNEQFF
TRBJ2-3,NA,TRBV5-4,NA,CASSRGVTDTQYF
TRBJ2-3,NA,TRBV7-2,NA,CASSTSPGTDTQYF
TRBJ2-3,NA,TRBV28,NA,CASSLLPGQSGDTQYF
TRBJ2-3,TRBD2,TRBV5-1,NA,CASSFLTGRSGTDTQYF
TRBJ2-7,NA,TRBV14,NA,CASSSWTRTSRTYEQYF
TRBJ2-5,NA,TRBV2,NA,CASSGGAGETQYF